Listed here is a single TCR beta chain. What it binds is unknown. The sample is drawn from a study of T cell responses to AZD1222 COVID-19 vaccine. Sequencing used immunoSEQ multiplex PCR; TCRdb keeps in-frame clones, though not all of them. This table has about 81,000 clones, approximately 90% appearing once. Study-level results: A reported finding is that nearly half of spike-specific TCRs target unmutated variant regions. Among those given AZD1222, only 6 or 7 were seropositive at baseline.

Germline CDR1 KGHSH, CDR2 LQKENI. Trimming left V 0 bases short and J 3 bases short, with 5 bases between. The CDR3 has 13 residues. The input for sequencing was peripheral blood, taken on day 0 of AZD1222 vaccination. The chain employs TRBV18 and TRBJ1-2; D ambiguous. This TCR derives from an adult in good health. The CDR3: CASSPPGYYGYTF. The CDR3 DNA reads TGTGCCAGCTCACCACCGGGGTACTATGGCTACACCTTC.